This TCR beta chain was sequenced during a study of blood T cell repertoires in COVID-19. Study in general: Samples taken during acute and convalescent COVID-19 were collected in the United States, Italy and Spain. T cells, B-cell-depleted T cells, or PBMCs provided the cDNA or gDNA that served as material.

Per the original data handling: Amplifying reference gene primers gave estimates of nucleated cell counts. The assay was immunoSEQ multiplex PCR, and TCRdb's table has in-frame clones only and misses some. The DNA was the basis for D and trimming; V, J and clone size are from that table. The data show approximately 150,000 clones, roughly 91% seen once. The V gene lost 2 bases and the J gene lost 0 bases, with 11 bases spanning the gap. The CDR3 extends over 15 amino acids. Germline V lookup: CDR1 MGHRA, CDR2 YSYEKL. Sequencing was carried out using peripheral blood. The TCR sequence derives from a man aged 45-65 years with active or convalescent COVID-19. The rearrangement uses TRBV4-1 and TRBJ2-7; TRBD2 might be the D (5 bases). The CDR3 spells CASSQLDSSSYEQYF. Here the CDR3 DNA reads TGCGCCAGCAGCCAACTGGACTCGAGCTCCTACGAGCAGTACTTC.